A single sample gave rise to the 2 T cell receptor beta chains below, sequenced in a study of cytomegalovirus exposure and HLA in healthy donors. Use of 60 Vbeta and 13 Jbeta primers characterized the PCR. The protocol was immunoSEQ multiplex PCR, while the TCRdb copy is restricted to in-frame clones and leaves out a portion. This sample has about 100,000 clones, with over 9% found just once. Source material: PBMCs. All receptors derive from a man aged 35 to 55 in good health and CMV-seropositive.

There are a few counts of this clone. This chain connects TRBV27 to TRBJ2-1; D is unclear. In germline, CDR1 is MNHEY, CDR2 SMNVEV (reference sequence). Trimming left V 8 bases short and J 0 bases short, with 5 bases between. The CDR3 runs 12 residues. The CDR3 here is CASGLSYNEQFF. CDR3 DNA sequence: TGTGCCAGCGGGCTCTCCTACAATGAGCAGTTCTTC.

The rearrangement joins TRBV5-8 to TRBJ2-1, with 11 positions matching TRBD2. The CDR3 has 17 amino acids. CDR1 is SGHTS, CDR2 YDEGEE, per germline. V lost 4 bases, J lost 6 bases, and 12 bases stayed unmatched. DNA for the CDR3: TGTGCCAGCAGCGTCCCGGGACTAGCGGAGGGACTCAATGAGCAGTTCTTC. It codes for CASSVPGLAEGLNEQFF.